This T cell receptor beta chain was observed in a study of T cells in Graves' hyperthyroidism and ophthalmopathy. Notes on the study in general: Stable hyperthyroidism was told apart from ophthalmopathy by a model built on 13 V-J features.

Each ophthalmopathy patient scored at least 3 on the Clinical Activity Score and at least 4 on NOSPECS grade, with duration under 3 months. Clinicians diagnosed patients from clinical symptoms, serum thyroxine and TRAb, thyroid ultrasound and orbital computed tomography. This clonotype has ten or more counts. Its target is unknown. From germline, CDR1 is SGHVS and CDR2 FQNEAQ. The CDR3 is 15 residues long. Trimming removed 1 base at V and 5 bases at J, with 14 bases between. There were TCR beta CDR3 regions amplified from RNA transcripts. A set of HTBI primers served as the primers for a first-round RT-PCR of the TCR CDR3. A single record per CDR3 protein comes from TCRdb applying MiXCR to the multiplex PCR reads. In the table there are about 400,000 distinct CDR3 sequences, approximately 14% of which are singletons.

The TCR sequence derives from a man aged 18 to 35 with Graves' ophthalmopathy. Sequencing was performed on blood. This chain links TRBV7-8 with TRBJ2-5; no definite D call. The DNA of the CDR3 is TGTGCCAGCAGCTTAGGGCCACGGATCCTCGAGACCCAGTACTTC. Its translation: CASSLGPRILETQYF.